The 18 T cell receptor beta chains listed next were all sequenced from one sample in a study of cytomegalovirus exposure and HLA in healthy donors. 13 Jbeta primers and 60 Vbeta primers were used for the PCR. Generated by immunoSEQ multiplex PCR, the TCRdb table keeps only in-frame clones and is missing some. The sample has approximately 180,000 clones, around 80% seen once. Sequenced: PBMCs. These receptor sequences come from a woman aged 30 to 39 in good health and CMV-seropositive.

The J gene is TRBJ2-3, the V gene TRBV18; 9 bases map to TRBD1. The CDR3 has 15 amino acids. CDR1 KGHSH and CDR2 LQKENI come from the germline V gene. V lost 6 bases, J lost 3 bases, and 7 bases stayed unmatched. CDR3 bases: TGTGCCAGCTCGCCTGGGACAGGGTGGACAGATACGCAGTATTTT. It translates to CASSPGTGWTDTQYF.

The chain employs TRBV15 and TRBJ2-7; 10 bases match TRBD2. V gave up 1 base and J gave up 6 bases; unmatched junction bases: 6. This CDR3 comprises 15 residues. Germline V gene lookup returns CDR1 LNHNV and CDR2 YYDKDF (reference sequence). CDR3 DNA: TGTGCCACCAGCAGAGTCCCGGGACTAGCGTCCGAGCAGTACTTC. Protein product: CATSRVPGLASEQYF.

The V call is TRBV28, the J call TRBJ2-2; TRBD2 agrees at 8 bases. Germline lookup yields CDR1 MDHEN and CDR2 SYDVKM. The CDR3 consists of 14 residues. Trimming took 6 bases from V and 5 from J; bases not matched to a gene: 5. The CDR3 region is CASRAGGRTGELFF. The CDR3 coding sequence is TGTGCCAGCAGGGCGGGGGGCCGGACCGGGGAGCTGTTTTTT.

This chain links TRBV30 with TRBJ2-7, with 8 bases lining up with TRBD2. V lost 4 bases, J lost 3 bases, and 11 bases stayed unmatched. The CDR3 contains 15 residues. Germline CDR1 reads GTSNPN; CDR2 reads SVGIG (reference sequence). The CDR3 bases are TGTGCCTGGACCCCGCCGGGACTAGTAATCTACGAGCAGTACTTC. Translated, it gives CAWTPPGLVIYEQYF.

V usage is TRBV4-1 and J usage is TRBJ2-3; 14 positions match TRBD2. The J segment lost 5 bases and the V segment lost 7 bases, leaving 8 bases of the junction unmatched. Per germline, CDR1 MGHRA and CDR2 YSYEKL. The length of the CDR3 is 16 residues. The CDR3 nucleotides read TGCGCCAGCACCAGGGGACTAGCGGGAGACCAAGATACGCAGTATTTT. It codes for CASTRGLAGDQDTQYF.

This chain uses TRBV10-1 with TRBJ2-3, with TRBD1 matching 7 bases. The V segment lost 2 bases and the J segment 1 base; nucleotides outside the gene matches: 6. The CDR3 is made up of 16 amino acids. Germline CDR1 WNHNN, CDR2 SYGVQD (reference sequence). The CDR3 reads CASSETRQGGTDTQYF. In DNA, the CDR3 is TGCGCCAGCAGTGAGACCCGACAGGGTGGCACAGATACGCAGTATTTT.

This chain links TRBV9 with TRBJ2-3; 8 bases line up with TRBD2. The trim removed 6 bases at V and 6 bases at J, leaving 12 bases unmatched. Germline lookup yields CDR1 SGDLS and CDR2 YYNGEE. This CDR3 comprises 15 residues. For the CDR3, the DNA is TGTGCCAGCAACTCCAAGTCGGCGGGAGGCGATACGCAGTATTTT. This gives the protein CASNSKSAGGDTQYF.

The rearrangement links TRBV4-3 to TRBJ1-1, with D maybe TRBD1 (6 bases). The CDR3 has 18 residues. Germline V gives CDR1 LGHNA, CDR2 YSLEER. V lost 3 bases, J lost 4 bases, and 24 bases lay in between. The CDR3 here is CASSQGSRGSQGTTEAFF. The DNA of the CDR3 is TGCGCCAGCAGCCAGGGATCAAGGGGATCACAGGGAACCACTGAAGCTTTCTTT.

This clone has only a few counts. The rearrangement uses TRBV2 and TRBJ1-3, with no clear D. V was shortened by 3 bases and J by 0 bases, with 9 bases between the two germline ends. This CDR3 is 15 amino acids long. CDR1 and CDR2 (germline): SNHLY, FYNNEI. The CDR3: CASSDTASSGNTIYF. The CDR3 nucleotides read TGTGCCAGCAGTGATACAGCCAGCTCTGGAAACACCATATATTTT.

V and J are TRBV5-6 and TRBJ1-2; D is perhaps TRBD1 (6 bases). Germline CDR1 and CDR2: SGHDT and YYEEEE. Trimming took 4 bases from V and 4 from J, leaving 14 bases between them. The CDR3 is 14 amino acids. CDR3 in amino acids: CASSPQGTTYGYTF. The CDR3 DNA reads TGTGCCAGCAGCCCACAAGGGACAACCTATGGCTACACCTTC.

The rearrangement uses TRBV6-5 and TRBJ2-7; 7 bases are a match to TRBD2. CDR1 and CDR2 from the germline V gene are MNHEY and SVGAGI. J lost 3 bases, V lost 2 bases, and 7 bases had no gene match. The CDR3 loop spans 15 amino acids. The CDR3 DNA reads TGTGCCAGCAGTTACAGGGAGGGCCCCAACTACGAGCAGTACTTC. This translates into CASSYREGPNYEQYF.

The genes are TRBV6-4 and TRBJ2-3, with 12 positions matching TRBD2. The CDR3 sequence is 18 residues long. CDR1 and CDR2 from the germline V gene are MRHNA and SNTAGT. Trimming removed 0 bases from V and 2 bases from J; junction bases left unmatched: 6. CDR3 sequence reads: CASSDSTSGRGPTDTQYF. The CDR3, as DNA: TGTGCCAGCAGTGACTCGACTAGCGGGAGAGGGCCCACAGATACGCAGTATTTT.

V usage is TRBV30 and J usage is TRBJ1-2; D possibly corresponds to TRBD1 (5 bases). Germline loops: CDR1 GTSNPN, CDR2 SVGIG (reference sequence). V lost 0 bases to trimming and J lost 6 bases, with 11 bases between them. There are 13 residues in the CDR3. The chain's CDR3 is CAWSVNRLDGYTF. CDR3 coding DNA: TGTGCCTGGAGTGTAAACAGGTTGGATGGCTACACCTTC.

The gene calls are TRBV7-2 and TRBJ2-5; maybe TRBD2 (6 bases). Germline loops: CDR1 SGHTA, CDR2 FQGNSA. Between the trimmed V and J ends, which lost 4 bases and 1 base, there was a span of 13 bases. The length of the CDR3 is 15 residues. The CDR3 sequence is CASSWLSGPQETQYF. The CDR3 bases are TGTGCCAGCAGCTGGCTTAGCGGCCCCCAAGAGACCCAGTACTTC.

The genes are TRBV5-1 and TRBJ2-7; 7 bases line up with TRBD1. Trimming took 0 bases from V and 2 from J; bases not matched to a gene: 5. Per germline, CDR1 SGHRS and CDR2 YFSETQ. The CDR3 runs to 15 residues. The CDR3: CASSLGGTATYEQYF. The CDR3 region has the DNA TGCGCCAGCAGCTTGGGGGGGACAGCGACCTACGAGCAGTACTTC.

This clone was detected once. V and J are TRBV7-9 and TRBJ2-5; the match to TRBD2 covers 11 bases. The CDR3 is 16 residues long. The germline V gene encodes CDR1 SEHNR and CDR2 FQNEAQ (reference sequence). Trimming cost V 5 bases and J 4 bases; bases outside gene matches: 9. The CDR3: CASSPGTSGVGETQYF. CDR3 sequence (DNA): TGTGCCAGCAGCCCTGGGACTAGCGGAGTGGGAGAGACCCAGTACTTC.

This clone was detected only once. This sequence joins TRBV27 and TRBJ2-7, with 11 bases identical to TRBD2. The CDR3 loop spans 16 amino acids. Per the germline V gene, CDR1 is MNHEY and CDR2 is SMNVEV (reference sequence). V shed 4 bases and J 5 bases; nucleotides not matched to a gene: 10. DNA for the CDR3: TGTGCCAGCAGTTCTAGATCACTAGCGGGAGTGGACGAGCAGTACTTC. Encoded protein: CASSSRSLAGVDEQYF.

The rearrangement uses TRBV13 and TRBJ1-2; 7 bases align to TRBD1. Germline V CDR1 and CDR2: PRHDT, FYEKMQ (reference sequence). The CDR3 sequence is 18 residues long. The V and J ends lost 5 bases and 0 bases, in that order; junction bases with no gene match: 15. The chain's CDR3 is CASSLTLKIGGSNYGYTF. CDR3 DNA: TGTGCCAGCAGCCTTACACTGAAAATAGGGGGCTCTAACTATGGCTACACCTTC.